What follows describes a single T cell receptor (beta chain). Here immunoSEQ multiplex PCR was the method, and the copy in TCRdb shows in-frame clones only, minus some. The sample has hundreds of thousands of clones; 70% to 90% are singletons. The data stem from a study of blood T cell repertoires in COVID-19. The ends were cut back, 0 bases at V and 2 bases at J, with 14 bases in the middle. CDR1 and CDR2 (germline): LGHDT, YNNKEL (reference sequence). This CDR3 has 17 residues. This sequence was found in a young man with active or convalescent COVID-19. The V and J genes are TRBV3-1 (or the pseudogene TRBV3-2) and TRBJ2-1, with a tentative D call TRBD2 (6 bases). Source material: peripheral blood. CDR3 sequence (DNA): TGTGCCAGCAGCCAAGATCCGGGAGCGGAGCCCTACAATGAGCAGTTCTTC. It specifies CASSQDPGAEPYNEQFF.